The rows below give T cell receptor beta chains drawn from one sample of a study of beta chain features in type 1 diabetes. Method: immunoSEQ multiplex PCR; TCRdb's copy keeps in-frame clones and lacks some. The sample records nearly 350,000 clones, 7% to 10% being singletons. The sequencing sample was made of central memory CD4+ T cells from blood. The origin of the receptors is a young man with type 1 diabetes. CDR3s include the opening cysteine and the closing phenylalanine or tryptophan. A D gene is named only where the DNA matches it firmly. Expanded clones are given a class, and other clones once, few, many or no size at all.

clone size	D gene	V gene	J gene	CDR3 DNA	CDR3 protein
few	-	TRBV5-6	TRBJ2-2	TGTGCCAGCAGCTTAGGGGTCCCGAACACCGGGGAGCTGTTTTTT	CASSLGVPNTGELFF
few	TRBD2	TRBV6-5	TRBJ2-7	TGTGCCAGCAGTCCCCTGCGGGGGGGATCCTACGAGCAGTACTTC	CASSPLRGGSYEQYF
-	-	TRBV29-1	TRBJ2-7	TGCAGCGTTGAAGATCGAGGGGGGCTGGTCGAGCAGTACTTC	CSVEDRGGLVEQYF
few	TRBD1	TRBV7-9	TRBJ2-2	TGTGCCAGCAGCCAAGGAGACAGGGGCACCGGGGAGCTGTTTTTT	CASSQGDRGTGELFF
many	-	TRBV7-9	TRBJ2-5	TGTGCCAGCAGCGACGCCGGGGAGACCCAGTACTTC	CASSDAGETQYF
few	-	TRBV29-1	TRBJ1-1	TGCAGCGTTGAATCTGGACAGCTGAACACTGAAGCTTTCTTT	CSVESGQLNTEAFF
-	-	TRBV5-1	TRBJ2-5	TGCGCCAGCAGCTTGGCGGGGGACCAAGAGACCCAGTACTTC	CASSLAGDQETQYF
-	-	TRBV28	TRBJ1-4	TGTGCCAGCAGTAATGGAGGGGGTTATAATGAAAAACTGTTTTTT	CASSNGGGYNEKLFF
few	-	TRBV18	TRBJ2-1	TGTGCCAGCTCACCACCGTCAGGGCCGGGCTACAATGAGCAGTTCTTC	CASSPPSGPGYNEQFF
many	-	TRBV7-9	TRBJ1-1	TGTGCCAGCAGTTTCCCCCTCGGACTGAACACTGAAGCTTTCTTT	CASSFPLGLNTEAFF
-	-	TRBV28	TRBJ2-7	TGTGCCACCTCACAGCCGGTGGTCCACGAGCAGTACTTC	CATSQPVVHEQYF
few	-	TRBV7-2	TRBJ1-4	TGTGCCAGCAGTTTAGGGGGAATCGTTTTTTTT	CASSLGGIVFF
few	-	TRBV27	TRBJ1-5	TGTGCCAGCAGTCCGGGGGCGCCGGGCAATCAGCCCCAGCATTTT	CASSPGAPGNQPQHF
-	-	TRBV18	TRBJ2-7	TGTGCCAGCTCACCACCCCACTCGGAGGCGTCCGAGCAGTACTTC	CASSPPHSEASEQYF
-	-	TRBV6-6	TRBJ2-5	TGTGCCAGCAGCGTCTTACCCGAGGGGGAGACCCAGTACTTC	CASSVLPEGETQYF
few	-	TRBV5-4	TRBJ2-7	TGTGCCAGCAGCTTTGGGGGGGCTACTTACGAGCAGTACTTC	CASSFGGATYEQYF
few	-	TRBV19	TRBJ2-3	TGTGCCGGGGCTGCCAGGAGCACAGATACGCAGTATTTT	CAGAARSTDTQYF
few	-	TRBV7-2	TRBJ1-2	TGTGCCAGCAGCTTACCCCGTGGCAGCTCGGCTCAGATTTTC	CASSLPRGSSAQIF
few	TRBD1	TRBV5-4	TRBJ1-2	TGTGCCAGCAGCCGATCGACAGGGGGCTTGTCCGACTATGGCTACACCTTC	CASSRSTGGLSDYGYTF
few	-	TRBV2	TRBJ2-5	TGTGCCAGCAGTGAATTCCTTGAGGAGACCCAGTACTTC	CASSEFLEETQYF
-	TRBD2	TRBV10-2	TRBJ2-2	TGCGCCAGCAGGGGGACCGGGACTAGCGGGGGGATCACCGGGGAGCTGTTTTTT	CASRGTGTSGGITGELFF
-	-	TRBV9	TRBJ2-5	TGTGCCAGCAGCGTAGGGCCCGGGGTCCAAGAGACCCAGTACTTC	CASSVGPGVQETQYF
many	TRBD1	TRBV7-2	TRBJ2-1	TGTGCCAGCAGCGTGGGGACAGGGAAGCCCAATGAGCAGTTCTTC	CASSVGTGKPNEQFF
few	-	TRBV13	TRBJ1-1	TGTGCCAGCAGCTTAGGGGGGGCGGATTTGAACACTGAAGCTTTCTTT	CASSLGGADLNTEAFF
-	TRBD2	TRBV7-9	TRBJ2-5	TGTGCCAGCACGTTAGCGGGGGGGTCGGAGACCCAGTACTTC	CASTLAGGSETQYF
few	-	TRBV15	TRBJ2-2	TGTGCCACCAGCAGAGACGTCGGGGGAAGTCGGGAGCTGTTTTTT	CATSRDVGGSRELFF
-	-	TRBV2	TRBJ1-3	TGTGCCAGCAGTGTAAAAAACACCATATATTTT	CASSVKNTIYF
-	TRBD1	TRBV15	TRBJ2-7	TGTGCCACCAGCAGTGTACAGGGGGGCGAGCAGTACTTC	CATSSVQGGEQYF
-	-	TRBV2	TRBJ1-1	TGTGCCAGCAGTGAAAGGGGGATGGGGAACACTGAAGCTTTCTTT	CASSERGMGNTEAFF
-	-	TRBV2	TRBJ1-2	TGTGCCAGCACTCGGGACTTAGGGGGCTACACCTTC	CASTRDLGGYTF
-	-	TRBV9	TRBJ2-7	TGTGCCAGCAGCGCGGGAAAGGTCTACGAGCAGTACTTC	CASSAGKVYEQYF
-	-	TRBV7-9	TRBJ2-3	TGTGCCAGCAGCTCACAAGGCGGGGTCACAGATACGCAGTATTTT	CASSSQGGVTDTQYF
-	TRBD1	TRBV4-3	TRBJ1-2	TGCGCCAGCAGCCCCACAGGGGACTATGGCTACACCTTC	CASSPTGDYGYTF
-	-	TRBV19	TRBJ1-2	TGTGCCAGTAGGGATGACACAGGTGCCAACTATGGCTACACCTTC	CASRDDTGANYGYTF
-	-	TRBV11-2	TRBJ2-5	TGTGCCAGCAGCGTACAGGGTTACGAGACCCAGTACTTC	CASSVQGYETQYF
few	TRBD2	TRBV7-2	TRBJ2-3	TGTGCCAGCAGCTCCCAAGGAGCGGGGGGATCAGATACGCAGTATTTT	CASSSQGAGGSDTQYF
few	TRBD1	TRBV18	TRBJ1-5	TGTGCCAGCTCACCACTAGGGGACAGGAGGCATTTT	CASSPLGDRRHF